This is a list of T cell receptor beta chains from one sample in a study of identical twins. TCRdb passed the 5' RACE reads through MiXCR, listing each CDR3 protein once. The repertoire consists of more than 400,000 distinct CDR3 sequences, with over 12% occurring once and the leading ten covering 0.44%. Another study also made use of these data, one on yellow fever vaccine responses in identical twins.

Sequenced material: CD4+ T cells sorted from blood. The receptors come from a woman between 18 and 30 years old in good health. Both conserved end residues are part of each CDR3. Each record gives: CDR3 DNA, CDR3 protein, D gene, clone size, V gene, J gene. A D gene is named only where the DNA matches it firmly. The size of a clone is reported for some rows only, either as once, few or many, or as a class for expanded clones.

cdr3_nt: TGTGCCAGCAGGGGAGGTGGCTACACCTTC
cdr3_aa: CASRGGGYTF
d_call: .
clone_size: .
v_call: TRBV28
j_call: TRBJ1-2

cdr3_nt: TGTGCCAGCAAAACGGCGGGAGGGAACACCGGGGAGCTGTTTTTT
cdr3_aa: CASKTAGGNTGELFF
d_call: TRBD2
clone_size: many
v_call: TRBV12-3/TRBV12-4
j_call: TRBJ2-2

cdr3_nt: TGTGCCAGCAGCTTACTGGGCCCCCGGGACTACGAGCAGTACTTC
cdr3_aa: CASSLLGPRDYEQYF
d_call: .
clone_size: .
v_call: TRBV5-5
j_call: TRBJ2-7

cdr3_nt: TGTGCCAGCAGCTTAAGTCAGGGTAACAGGGAGCAGTTCTTC
cdr3_aa: CASSLSQGNREQFF
d_call: .
clone_size: .
v_call: TRBV7-3
j_call: TRBJ2-1

cdr3_nt: TGTGCCACCAGCCGGAGGGGGACAGCGAACACTGAAGCTTTCTTT
cdr3_aa: CATSRRGTANTEAFF
d_call: TRBD1
clone_size: few
v_call: TRBV15
j_call: TRBJ1-1

cdr3_nt: TGTGCCAGCAGCTCGGCCGGACCGCCGGCAGATACGCAGTATTTT
cdr3_aa: CASSSAGPPADTQYF
d_call: .
clone_size: .
v_call: TRBV11-2
j_call: TRBJ2-3

cdr3_nt: TGTGCCACCAACAAGGGGGCGAACACCGGGGAGCTGTTTTTT
cdr3_aa: CATNKGANTGELFF
d_call: .
clone_size: few
v_call: TRBV15
j_call: TRBJ2-2

cdr3_nt: TGTGCCAGCAGTGGGTACGGTGAAAGCAATCAGCCCCAGCATTTT
cdr3_aa: CASSGYGESNQPQHF
d_call: .
clone_size: many
v_call: TRBV2
j_call: TRBJ1-5

cdr3_nt: TGTGCCAGCAGCCCCGGACACTCCTCGCCCCTCCACTTT
cdr3_aa: CASSPGHSSPLHF
d_call: .
clone_size: many
v_call: TRBV11-2
j_call: TRBJ1-6

cdr3_nt: TGTGCCAGCAGCTTAGCGATAAGTGGAAACACCATATATTTT
cdr3_aa: CASSLAISGNTIYF
d_call: .
clone_size: few
v_call: TRBV7-9
j_call: TRBJ1-3

cdr3_nt: TGTGCCAGCAGTGAAAGTCTCGAGAGGTCCACAGATACGCAGTATTTT
cdr3_aa: CASSESLERSTDTQYF
d_call: .
clone_size: .
v_call: TRBV25-1
j_call: TRBJ2-3

cdr3_nt: TGTGCCAGCAGCCAGACCCAGCATGAGCAGTTCTTC
cdr3_aa: CASSQTQHEQFF
d_call: .
clone_size: .
v_call: TRBV3-1
j_call: TRBJ2-1

cdr3_nt: TGTGCCAGCTCACTCCCGGGACTAGCGGGAGGAGATACGCAGTATTTT
cdr3_aa: CASSLPGLAGGDTQYF
d_call: TRBD2
clone_size: .
v_call: TRBV18
j_call: TRBJ2-3

cdr3_nt: TGCAGCGTTTTCGCCGATGGGACAGATACGCAGTATTTT
cdr3_aa: CSVFADGTDTQYF
d_call: .
clone_size: few
v_call: TRBV29-1
j_call: TRBJ2-3

cdr3_nt: TGTGCCAGCAGTCCCCTGGACAGGGGAGTAACTGGAAACACCATATATTTT
cdr3_aa: CASSPLDRGVTGNTIYF
d_call: TRBD1
clone_size: few
v_call: TRBV12-3/TRBV12-4
j_call: TRBJ1-3

cdr3_nt: TGCAGCGTTTACCTAGCGGGAGTTGGAGATACGCAGTATTTT
cdr3_aa: CSVYLAGVGDTQYF
d_call: TRBD2
clone_size: few
v_call: TRBV29-1
j_call: TRBJ2-3

cdr3_nt: TGCGCCAGCAGTCGAACGGGGGGGAGCTCCTACAATGAGCAGTTCTTC
cdr3_aa: CASSRTGGSSYNEQFF
d_call: TRBD2
clone_size: many
v_call: TRBV5-1
j_call: TRBJ2-1

cdr3_nt: TGCGCCAGCAGCCAAGATTTAGGGCGGGGATCCTACAATGAGCAGTTCTTC
cdr3_aa: CASSQDLGRGSYNEQFF
d_call: .
clone_size: .
v_call: TRBV4-1
j_call: TRBJ2-1

cdr3_nt: TGTGCCAGCCGAGGAGCGGGGGGCCTCAGGGAGCTGTTTTTT
cdr3_aa: CASRGAGGLRELFF
d_call: TRBD2
clone_size: .
v_call: TRBV6-2/TRBV6-3
j_call: TRBJ2-2

cdr3_nt: TGTGCCAGCAGTCCGGGACAGACCCTTCGGTATGAGCAGTTCTTC
cdr3_aa: CASSPGQTLRYEQFF
d_call: TRBD1
clone_size: few
v_call: TRBV12-3/TRBV12-4
j_call: TRBJ2-1

cdr3_nt: TGTGCCAGCAGTTACTCGACCCTAGGACTAGCGGGAATTCCCGATACGCAGTATTTT
cdr3_aa: CASSYSTLGLAGIPDTQYF
d_call: TRBD2
clone_size: .
v_call: TRBV6-2/TRBV6-3
j_call: TRBJ2-3

cdr3_nt: TGCGCCAGCACCCCGAGTTCTTTGGTTAGTCATGAGCAGTTCTTC
cdr3_aa: CASTPSSLVSHEQFF
d_call: .
clone_size: many
v_call: TRBV5-1
j_call: TRBJ2-1

cdr3_nt: TGTGCCAGCACCCCTGACAGGGGCACTCAGCCCCAGCATTTT
cdr3_aa: CASTPDRGTQPQHF
d_call: TRBD1
clone_size: .
v_call: TRBV28
j_call: TRBJ1-5

cdr3_nt: TGCGCCAGCAGCTTTGGTAGTAGCTCTGGGGCCAACGTCCTGACTTTC
cdr3_aa: CASSFGSSSGANVLTF
d_call: .
clone_size: many
v_call: TRBV5-1
j_call: TRBJ2-6

cdr3_nt: TGCGCCAGCAGCCCGCTGGGACGGATGAACACTGAAGCTTTCTTT
cdr3_aa: CASSPLGRMNTEAFF
d_call: .
clone_size: many
v_call: TRBV5-1
j_call: TRBJ1-1

cdr3_nt: TGCAGCGTCCCGTTTTGGACGAACACTGAAGCTTTCTTT
cdr3_aa: CSVPFWTNTEAFF
d_call: .
clone_size: .
v_call: TRBV20-1
j_call: TRBJ1-1

cdr3_nt: TGTGCCAGCAGCTTAACTAGCGATGGCACAGATACGCAGTATTTT
cdr3_aa: CASSLTSDGTDTQYF
d_call: TRBD2
clone_size: .
v_call: TRBV7-6
j_call: TRBJ2-3

cdr3_nt: TGTGCCAGCAGCAAGGCGCGGACAGGGAACTACAATGAGCAGTTCTTC
cdr3_aa: CASSKARTGNYNEQFF
d_call: TRBD1
clone_size: .
v_call: TRBV12-3/TRBV12-4
j_call: TRBJ2-1

cdr3_nt: TGTGCCAGCAGTCAGACTACAGGGGGCTCCTACAATGAGCAGTTCTTC
cdr3_aa: CASSQTTGGSYNEQFF
d_call: TRBD1
clone_size: .
v_call: TRBV28
j_call: TRBJ2-1